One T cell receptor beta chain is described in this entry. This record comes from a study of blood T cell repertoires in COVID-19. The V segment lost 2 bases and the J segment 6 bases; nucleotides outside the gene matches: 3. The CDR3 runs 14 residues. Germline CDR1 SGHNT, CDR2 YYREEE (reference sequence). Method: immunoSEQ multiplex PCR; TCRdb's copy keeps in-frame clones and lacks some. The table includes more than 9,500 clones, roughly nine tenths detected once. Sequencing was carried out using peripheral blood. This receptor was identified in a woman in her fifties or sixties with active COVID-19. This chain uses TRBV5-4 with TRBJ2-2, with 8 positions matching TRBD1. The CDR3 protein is CASSLPGGSGELFF. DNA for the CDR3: TGTGCCAGCAGCTTACCAGGGGGCTCCGGGGAGCTGTTTTTT.